Given below is one TCR beta chain in context. The antigen remains unidentified. The repertoire was sequenced with immunoSEQ multiplex PCR; TCRdb's copy has only in-frame clones and lacks some. Of some 64,000 clones listed, around 89% are singletons. Trimming pared 0 bases from V and 2 bases from J, leaving 11 bases between. The CDR3 covers 15 residues. CDR1 is SGHKS, CDR2 YYEKEE, per germline (reference sequence). The data were obtained in a study of PD-1 blockade in classical Hodgkin lymphoma. Every single patient, without exception, relapsed after autologous stem cell transplantation, and brentuximab vedotin exposure varied. Overall study results and limits: Patients who began taking nivolumab under 1 year after ASCT were left out. Whatever underlies the repertoire differences (possibly disease activity or prior therapy) remains undefined.

The chain recombines TRBV5-5 with TRBJ1-2, with unresolved D. The starting material was peripheral blood mononuclear cells (PBMCs), obtained at baseline. The receptor was isolated from a human donor with classical Hodgkin lymphoma. CDR3 sequence reads: CASSLVMDPNYGYTF. For the CDR3, the DNA is TGTGCCAGCAGCTTGGTGATGGACCCGAACTATGGCTACACCTTC.